The 24 T cell receptor beta chains reported below all come from one sample, sequenced in a study of T cells after yellow fever vaccination. One entry per CDR3 protein results from TCRdb running MiXCR on the 5' RACE reads. This sample has roughly 120,000 distinct CDR3 sequences, with 6% to 8% found just once. The sequencing here drew on CD4+ T cells sorted from PBMCs, taken more than 8 days after the first yellow fever vaccination. These TCRs come from a man younger than 35 who received the YFV17D yellow fever vaccine.

This clonotype was detected ten times or more. The gene calls are TRBV4-1 and TRBJ2-7, with unresolved D. Germline assignment: CDR1 MGHRA and CDR2 YSYEKL. The CDR3 runs 13 residues. V lost 4 bases and J lost 3, with 10 bases in between. DNA for the CDR3: TGCGCCAGCAGCCGTGGACCCGACTACGAGCAGTACTTC. Translation gives CASSRGPDYEQYF.

This clonotype has a count of ten or more. This CDR3 is CSASGGAGRQETQYF. CDR3 nucleotide sequence: TGCAGTGCTAGCGGGGGGGCCGGTCGGCAAGAGACCCAGTACTTC. This rearrangement joins TRBV20-1 to TRBJ2-5; 8 positions match TRBD2. V lost 3 bases to trimming and J lost 2 bases; unmatched junction nucleotides: 8. The CDR3 covers 15 residues. Germline CDR1 is DFQATT and CDR2 is SNEGSKA (reference sequence).

This clonotype was counted ten times or more. V usage is TRBV7-2 and J usage is TRBJ2-2, with D possibly matching TRBD1 (6 bases). Trimming stripped 4 bases from V and 6 bases from J, with 15 bases between. Germline CDR1 SGHTA, CDR2 FQGNSA. The CDR3 has 15 amino acids. The CDR3 coding sequence is TGTGCCAGCAGCTCCCAGGGGCGCGTGGCCGGGGAGCTGTTTTTT. Its protein product is CASSSQGRVAGELFF. Based on the CDR3 plus reference TRBV7-2 and TRBJ2-2, the full variable domain is GAGVSQSPSNKVTEKGKDVELRCDPISGHTALYWYRQSLGQGLEFLIYFQGNSAPDKSGLPSDRFSAERTGGSVSTLTIQRTQQEDSAVYLCASSSQGRVAGELFFGEGSRLTVL.

This clonotype was detected many times. The genes are TRBV20-1 and TRBJ2-1, with D perhaps TRBD1 (5 bases). V lost 6 bases and J 6 bases, leaving 21 bases between the germline ends. Germline CDR1 and CDR2: DFQATT and SNEGSKA (reference sequence). This CDR3 contains 15 residues. DNA of the CDR3: TGCAGTGCCCACATACGCTCCTCCCAGGGCAATGAGCAGTTCTTC. Residues: CSAHIRSSQGNEQFF.

The sample holds many counts of this clonotype. The V gene is TRBV4-2, the J gene TRBJ2-7; 7 nucleotides align to TRBD1. The V segment lost 0 bases and the J segment 2 bases; nucleotides outside the gene matches: 4. This CDR3 spans 15 amino acids. Germline assignment: CDR1 LGHNA and CDR2 YNFKEQ. CDR3: CASSQDPGQTYEQYF. CDR3 coding DNA: TGTGCCAGCAGCCAAGACCCGGGACAGACCTACGAGCAGTACTTC.

This clonotype was seen ten or more times. The rearrangement joins TRBV20-1 to TRBJ2-1; maybe TRBD2 (6 bases). The V gene lost 0 bases and the J gene lost 4 bases, with 10 bases spanning the gap. There are 14 residues in the CDR3. Germline V gene data show CDR1 as DFQATT and CDR2 as SNEGSKA (reference sequence). The CDR3 DNA reads TGCAGTGCTAGAGATCGGGAGCTTTACAATGAGCAGTTCTTC. Protein: CSARDRELYNEQFF.

This clonotype occurred many times. The chain employs TRBV7-9 and TRBJ2-6; D unresolved. The CDR3 consists of 16 residues. Germline-derived CDR1 and CDR2 are SEHNR and FQNEAQ (reference sequence). V was clipped by 8 bases and J by 0 bases, with 14 bases between them. CDR3 sequence (DNA): TGTGCCAGCGGTAATCTGGGATCCTCTGGGGCCAACGTCCTGACTTTC. Translated: CASGNLGSSGANVLTF.

In this sample, this clonotype turned up many times. The genes are TRBV5-1 and TRBJ2-2; TRBD1 is a possible D gene (6 bases). Germline CDR1 and CDR2: SGHRS and YFSETQ. Trimming stripped 5 bases from V and 6 bases from J, with 20 bases between. This CDR3 has 16 amino acids. CDR3 amino acids: CASRDNRDMRSGELFF. CDR3 nucleotide sequence: TGCGCCAGCAGAGATAACCGGGACATGCGTTCCGGGGAGCTGTTTTTT.

In its sample, this clonotype was seen many times. The chain carries TRBV4-1 and TRBJ1-4; D is perhaps TRBD1 (5 bases). The ends were cut back, 3 bases at V and 4 bases at J, with 12 bases in the middle. Germline V gene data show CDR1 as MGHRA and CDR2 as YSYEKL. This CDR3 spans 15 amino acids. The DNA for the CDR3 is TGCGCCAGCAGCCAGACCGGGGGTCTTAATGAAAAACTGTTTTTT. It yields the protein CASSQTGGLNEKLFF.

This clonotype has only a few counts. Sequence at one end of the junction differs from germline and may be a read error. The chain recombines TRBV2 with TRBJ2-2; D is perhaps TRBD1 (5 bases). Looked up from germline, CDR1 is SNHLY and CDR2 is FYNNEI. This CDR3 contains 14 residues. The CDR3 nucleotides are TGTGCCGGCAGTCCGGATCAGGGCACCGGGGAGCTGTTTTTT. Translated: CAGSPDQGTGELFF.

In regard to this clonotype: Possible read error: a much larger clone is one base away. The chain has TRBV20-1 and TRBJ2-2; D call uncertain. V lost 1 base and J lost 2, with 2 bases in between. Germline V CDR1 and CDR2: DFQATT, SNEGSKA (reference sequence). CDR3 length: 12 amino acids. The CDR3 coding sequence is TGCAGTGCTAGAGGAAACACCGGGGAGCTGTTTTTT. It encodes CSARGNTGELFF.

This clonotype was seen repeatedly, ten times or more. This chain connects TRBV20-1 to TRBJ1-2; D uncertain. V was cut by 5 bases and J by 6 bases, with 13 bases left in between. This CDR3 spans 12 amino acids. Germline-derived CDR1 and CDR2 are DFQATT and SNEGSKA (reference sequence). The CDR3 protein is CSAPRTRHGYTF. For the CDR3, the DNA is TGCAGTGCTCCTAGGACCCGGCATGGCTACACCTTC.

DNA for the CDR3: TGCGCCAGCGGAGACCCTAGCGGGGGTCCAAAGGATACGCAGTATTTT. It encodes CASGDPSGGPKDTQYF. The chain couples TRBV5-1 to TRBJ2-3; TRBD2 matches at 10 bases. CDR1 is SGHRS, CDR2 YFSETQ, per germline. V lost 7 bases to trimming and J lost 6 bases; unmatched junction nucleotides: 14. This CDR3 spans 16 amino acids.

This clonotype has a count of ten or more. The chain is built from TRBV12-3 or TRBV12-4 and TRBJ1-2, with D uncertain. V gave up 6 bases and J gave up 5 bases, with 16 bases separating them. This CDR3 is built from 14 residues. CDR3 loop: CASSPLDGAYGYTF. DNA of the CDR3: TGTGCCAGCAGCCCATTGGACGGAGCATATGGCTACACCTTC.

This clonotype has at least ten counts. V usage is TRBV6-5 and J usage is TRBJ1-1; possible D gene TRBD1, 5 bases. The V gene lost 0 bases and the J gene lost 5 bases, with 10 bases spanning the gap. This CDR3 has 14 residues. Germline lookup yields CDR1 MNHEY and CDR2 SVGAGI. CDR3 sequence reads: CASSYSGGRTEAFF. As DNA, the CDR3 is TGTGCCAGCAGTTACTCCGGGGGTAGGACTGAAGCTTTCTTT.

This clonotype was observed many times. CDR3 sequence (DNA): TGTGCCAGCAGCCGGGGCGGCTCCTACAATGAGCAGTTCTTC. Amino acid sequence: CASSRGGSYNEQFF. The chain joins TRBV7-3 to TRBJ2-1; TRBD1 or TRBD2 may be the D gene (5 bases each). This CDR3 region has 14 residues. Germline V CDR1 and CDR2: SGHTA, FQGTGA. V dropped 5 bases and J dropped 0 bases, with 8 bases sitting between them. Full variable domain (outside the CDR3, taken from reference TRBV7-3 and TRBJ2-1): GAGVSQTPSNKVTEKGKYVELRCDPISGHTALYWYRQSLGQGPEFLIYFQGTGAADDSGLPNDRFFAVRPEGSVSTLKIQRTERGDSAVYLCASSRGGSYNEQFFGPGTRLTVL.

This clonotype was found many times. The J gene is TRBJ1-6, the V gene TRBV3-1; D remains unclear. The CDR3 has 14 amino acids. Germline V CDR1 and CDR2: LGHDT, YNNKEL (reference sequence). With 4 bases removed from V and 6 bases from J, the gap between germline ends came to 10 bases. CDR3 DNA: TGTGCCAGCAGCCGAAGTGTCGGTAATTCACCCCTCCACTTT. Amino acids: CASSRSVGNSPLHF.

This chain joins TRBV20-1 and TRBJ1-3; a weak D match, TRBD1 (6 bases). The germline CDR1 and CDR2 sequences are DFQATT and SNEGSKA (reference sequence). V shed 5 bases and J shed 0 bases, with 11 bases lying between them. The CDR3 loop spans 14 amino acids. Here the CDR3 DNA reads TGCAGTGCTGTAGACAGGCGCTCTGGAAACACCATATATTTT. It codes for CSAVDRRSGNTIYF.

This clonotype was recorded many times. The chain has TRBV12-3 or TRBV12-4 and TRBJ1-1, with 8 bases identical to TRBD1. The CDR3 is 13 amino acids. With 6 bases clipped from V and 5 bases from J, the junction kept 5 bases outside the gene matches. CDR3 in DNA: TGTGCCAGCAGCTTACAGGGGGAAACTGAAGCTTTCTTT. As protein: CASSLQGETEAFF.

This clonotype was detected many times. The rearrangement links TRBV12-3 or TRBV12-4 to TRBJ2-3; TRBD2 aligns across 9 bases. V lost 6 bases to trimming and J lost 3 bases; unmatched junction nucleotides: 13. The CDR3 length is 17 residues. The DNA for the CDR3 is TGTGCCAGCAGCCCCCCTTGGCGGGGGGGCGAAACAGATACGCAGTATTTT. It codes for CASSPPWRGGETDTQYF.

Many counts were recorded for this clonotype. J is TRBJ2-1 and V is TRBV5-1, with D maybe TRBD1 (6 bases). V lost 4 bases to trimming and J lost 3 bases, with 8 bases between them. This CDR3 region has 13 residues. CDR1 is SGHRS, CDR2 YFSETQ, per germline. The CDR3 nucleotides are TGCGCCAGCAGCCTGGACAGCTACAATGAGCAGTTCTTC. Its protein product is CASSLDSYNEQFF.

This clonotype has a handful of counts. The chain employs TRBV28 and TRBJ2-2, with D perhaps being TRBD1 or TRBD2 (6 bases each). V lost 2 bases, J lost 2 bases, and 9 bases lay in between. The germline V gene encodes CDR1 MDHEN and CDR2 SYDVKM. This CDR3 has 15 residues. The CDR3 sequence is CASSLGGHNTGELFF. Here the CDR3 DNA reads TGTGCCAGCAGTTTAGGGGGGCATAACACCGGGGAGCTGTTTTTT.

The rearrangement uses TRBV7-9 and TRBJ2-2; D is uncertain. CDR1 SEHNR and CDR2 FQNEAQ come from the germline V gene (reference sequence). The CDR3 loop spans 15 amino acids. V was pared by 2 bases and J by 2 bases, with 9 bases between. As DNA, the CDR3 is TGTGCCAGCAGCTTACTGGGGTACAACACCGGGGAGCTGTTTTTT. Protein product: CASSLLGYNTGELFF.

This clonotype was seen ten or more times. At one end, the junction sequence differs from germline, possibly due to a read error. V gene TRBV7-7 combines with J gene TRBJ2-1; 10 nucleotides line up with TRBD1. From germline, CDR1 is SSHAT and CDR2 FNYEAQ (reference sequence). This CDR3 has 16 amino acids. CDR3 bases: TGTGCTAGCAGCTTAGTGGGACAGGGGTCTTACAATGAGCAGTTCTTC. Protein: CASSLVGQGSYNEQFF.